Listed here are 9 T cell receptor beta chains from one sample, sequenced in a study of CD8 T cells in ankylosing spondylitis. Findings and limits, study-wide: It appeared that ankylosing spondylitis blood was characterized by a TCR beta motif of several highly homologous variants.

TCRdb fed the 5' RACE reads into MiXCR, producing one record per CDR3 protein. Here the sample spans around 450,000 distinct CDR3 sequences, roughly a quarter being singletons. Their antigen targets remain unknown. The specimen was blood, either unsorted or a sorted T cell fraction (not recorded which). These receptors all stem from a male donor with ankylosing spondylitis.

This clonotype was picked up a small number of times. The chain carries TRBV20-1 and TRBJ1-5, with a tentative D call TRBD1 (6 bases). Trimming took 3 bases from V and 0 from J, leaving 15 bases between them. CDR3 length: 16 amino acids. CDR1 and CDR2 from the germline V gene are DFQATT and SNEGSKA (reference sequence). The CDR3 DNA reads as TGCAGTGCTAGCCAGGGGAGGTCGAATAGCAATCAGCCCCAGCATTTT. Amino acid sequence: CSASQGRSNSNQPQHF.

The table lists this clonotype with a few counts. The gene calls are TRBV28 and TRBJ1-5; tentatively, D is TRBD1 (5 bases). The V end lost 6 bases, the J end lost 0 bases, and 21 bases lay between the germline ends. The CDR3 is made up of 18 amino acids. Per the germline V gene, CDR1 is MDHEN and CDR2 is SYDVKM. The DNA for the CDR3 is TGTGCCAGCAGCTCCTACGGGACGGCCGAATATAGCAATCAGCCCCAGCATTTT. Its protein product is CASSSYGTAEYSNQPQHF.

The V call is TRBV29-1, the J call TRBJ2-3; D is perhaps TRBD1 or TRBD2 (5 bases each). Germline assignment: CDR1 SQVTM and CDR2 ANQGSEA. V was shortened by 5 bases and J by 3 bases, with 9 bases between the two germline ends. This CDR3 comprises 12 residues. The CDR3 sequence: CSVPEGTDTQYF. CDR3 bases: TGCAGCGTTCCTGAGGGGACAGATACGCAGTATTTT.

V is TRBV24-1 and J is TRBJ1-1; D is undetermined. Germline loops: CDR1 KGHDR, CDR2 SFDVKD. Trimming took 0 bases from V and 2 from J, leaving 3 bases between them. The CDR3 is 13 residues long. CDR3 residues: CATSDLPNTEAFF. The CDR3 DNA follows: TGTGCCACCAGTGATTTGCCTAACACTGAAGCTTTCTTT.

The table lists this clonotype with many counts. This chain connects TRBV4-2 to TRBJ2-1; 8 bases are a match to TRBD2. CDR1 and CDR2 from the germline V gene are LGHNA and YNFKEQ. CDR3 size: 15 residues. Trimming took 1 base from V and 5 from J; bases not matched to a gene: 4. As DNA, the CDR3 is TGTGCCAGCAGCCAAGGGACTAGCCGTGACAATGAGCAGTTCTTC. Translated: CASSQGTSRDNEQFF.

CDR3 in DNA: TGTGCCAGCAGAAACCAACAGGGGGATCAGCCCCAGCATTTT. It translates to CASRNQQGDQPQHF. The J gene is TRBJ1-5, the V gene TRBV12-3 or TRBV12-4; 8 positions agree with TRBD1. J lost 5 bases, V lost 6 bases, and 6 bases had no gene match. CDR3 size: 14 residues.

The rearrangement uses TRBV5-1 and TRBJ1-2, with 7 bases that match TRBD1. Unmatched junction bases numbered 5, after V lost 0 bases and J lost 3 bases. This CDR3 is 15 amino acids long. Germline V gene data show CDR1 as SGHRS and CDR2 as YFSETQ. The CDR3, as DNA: TGCGCCAGCAGCTTGGATACAGGGGTCTACTATGGCTACACCTTC. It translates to CASSLDTGVYYGYTF.

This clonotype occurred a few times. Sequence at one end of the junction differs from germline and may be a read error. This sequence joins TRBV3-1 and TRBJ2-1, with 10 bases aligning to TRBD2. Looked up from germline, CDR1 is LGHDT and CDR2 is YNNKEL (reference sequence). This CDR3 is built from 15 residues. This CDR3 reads CASSQGLAGVLSLTF. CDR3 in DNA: TGTGCCAGCAGCCAGGGGCTAGCGGGAGTTTTATCCCTTACCTTC.

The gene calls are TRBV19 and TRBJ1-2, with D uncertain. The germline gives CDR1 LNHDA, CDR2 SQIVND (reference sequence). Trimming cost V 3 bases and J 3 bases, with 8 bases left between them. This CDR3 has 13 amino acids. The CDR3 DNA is TGTGCCAGTAGTATTGGCAGTTACTATGGCTACACCTTC. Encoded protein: CASSIGSYYGYTF.